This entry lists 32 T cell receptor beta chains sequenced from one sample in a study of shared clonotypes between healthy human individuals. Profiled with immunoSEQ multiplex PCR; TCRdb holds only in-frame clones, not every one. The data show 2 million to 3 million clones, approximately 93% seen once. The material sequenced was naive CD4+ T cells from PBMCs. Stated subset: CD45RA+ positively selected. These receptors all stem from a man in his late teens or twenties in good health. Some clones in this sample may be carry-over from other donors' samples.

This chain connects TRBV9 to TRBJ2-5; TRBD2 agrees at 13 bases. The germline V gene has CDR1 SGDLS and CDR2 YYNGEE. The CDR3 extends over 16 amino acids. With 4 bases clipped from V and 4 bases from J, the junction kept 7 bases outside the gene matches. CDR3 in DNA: TGTGCCAGCAGCCCAGGAGGACTAGCGGGAGTAGAGACCCAGTACTTC. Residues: CASSPGGLAGVETQYF.

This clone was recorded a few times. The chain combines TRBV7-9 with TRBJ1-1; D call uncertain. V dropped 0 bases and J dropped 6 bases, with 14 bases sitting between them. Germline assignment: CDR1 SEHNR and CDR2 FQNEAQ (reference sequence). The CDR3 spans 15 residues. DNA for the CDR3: TGTGCCAGCAGCTTAGCCGCCTCCCCGGGCGCTGAAGCTTTCTTT. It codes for CASSLAASPGAEAFF. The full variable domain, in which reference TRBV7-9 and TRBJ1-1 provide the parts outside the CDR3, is DTGVSQNPRHKITKRGQNVTFRCDPISEHNRLYWYRQTLGQGPEFLTYFQNEAQLEKSRLLSDRFSAERPKGSFSTLEIQRTEQGDSAMYLCASSLAASPGAEAFFGQGTRLTVV.

The CDR3: CASSQLRGLANEKLFF. DNA of the CDR3: TGTGCCAGCAGTCAACTCAGGGGGCTAGCTAATGAAAAACTGTTTTTT. The genes are TRBV28 and TRBJ1-4, with 8 bases lining up with TRBD1. The CDR3 is 16 amino acids. Germline CDR1 reads MDHEN; CDR2 reads SYDVKM. Trimming at V came to 5 bases and at J to 3 bases, leaving 8 bases not matched to a gene.

The CDR3 DNA is TGTGCCAGCAGTTTCCGGGGGCAGATAACTGAAGCTTTCTTT. Protein: CASSFRGQITEAFF. The chain is built from TRBV28 and TRBJ1-1, with D perhaps TRBD1 (6 bases). CDR1 is MDHEN and CDR2 is SYDVKM in the germline V gene. Trimming cost V 3 bases and J 5 bases, with 13 bases left between them. The length of the CDR3 is 14 residues.

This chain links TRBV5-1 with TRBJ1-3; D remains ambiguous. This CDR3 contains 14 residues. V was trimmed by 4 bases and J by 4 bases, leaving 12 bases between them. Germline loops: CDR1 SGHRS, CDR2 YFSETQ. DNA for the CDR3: TGCGCCAGCAGCCTTGCCCTACAGGGAAACACCATATATTTT. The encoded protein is CASSLALQGNTIYF.

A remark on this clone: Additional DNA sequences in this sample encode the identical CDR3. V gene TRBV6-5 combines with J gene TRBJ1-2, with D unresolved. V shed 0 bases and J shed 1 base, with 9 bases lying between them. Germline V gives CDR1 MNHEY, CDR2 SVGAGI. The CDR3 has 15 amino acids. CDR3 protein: CASSYSRGYNYGYTF. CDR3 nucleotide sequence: TGTGCCAGCAGTTACTCGCGAGGGTATAACTATGGCTACACCTTC.

CDR3 DNA sequence: TGTGCCAGCAGTTACTGGGAGGGGTCCTCTGGAAACACCATATATTTT. This sequence encodes CASSYWEGSSGNTIYF. The rearrangement links TRBV6-6 to TRBJ1-3; D is possibly TRBD1 (5 bases). Germline values: CDR1 MNHNY, CDR2 SVGAGI (reference sequence). The V and J ends lost 1 base and 0 bases respectively, with 10 bases between them. The CDR3 runs to 16 residues.

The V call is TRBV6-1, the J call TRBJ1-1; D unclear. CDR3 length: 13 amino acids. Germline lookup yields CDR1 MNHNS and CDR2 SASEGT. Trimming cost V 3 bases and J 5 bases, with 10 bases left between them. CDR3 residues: CASSDEPRTEAFF. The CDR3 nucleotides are TGTGCCAGCAGTGACGAACCGAGGACTGAAGCTTTCTTT.

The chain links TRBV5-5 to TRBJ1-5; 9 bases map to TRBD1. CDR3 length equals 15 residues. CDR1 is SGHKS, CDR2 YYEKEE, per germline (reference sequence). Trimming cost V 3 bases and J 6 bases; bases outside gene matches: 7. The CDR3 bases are TGTGCCAGCAGCTACCTTGGGACAGGGACTCAGCCCCAGCATTTT. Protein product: CASSYLGTGTQPQHF.

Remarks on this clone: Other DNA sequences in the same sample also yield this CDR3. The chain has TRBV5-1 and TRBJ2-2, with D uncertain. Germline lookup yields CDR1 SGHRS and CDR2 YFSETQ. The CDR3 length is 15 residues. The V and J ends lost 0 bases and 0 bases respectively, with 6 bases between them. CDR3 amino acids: CASSLGRSNTGELFF. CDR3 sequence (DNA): TGCGCCAGCAGCTTGGGTCGCTCGAACACCGGGGAGCTGTTTTTT.

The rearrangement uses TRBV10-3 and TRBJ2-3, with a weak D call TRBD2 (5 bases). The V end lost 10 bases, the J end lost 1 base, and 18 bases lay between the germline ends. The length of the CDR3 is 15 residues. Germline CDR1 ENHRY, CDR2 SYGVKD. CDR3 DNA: TGTGCCAGCTCTGATAGAGGGCGTGGCACAGATACGCAGTATTTT. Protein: CASSDRGRGTDTQYF.

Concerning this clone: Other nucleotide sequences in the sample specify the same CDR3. The CDR3 region is CASSQEGSTDTQYF. The CDR3 region has the DNA TGTGCCAGCAGCCAAGAGGGAAGCACAGATACGCAGTATTTT. The J gene is TRBJ2-3, the V gene TRBV4-2; D is undetermined. V shed 0 bases and J shed 0 bases, with 4 bases lying between them. The CDR3 extends over 14 amino acids. CDR1 and CDR2 from the germline V gene are LGHNA and YNFKEQ.

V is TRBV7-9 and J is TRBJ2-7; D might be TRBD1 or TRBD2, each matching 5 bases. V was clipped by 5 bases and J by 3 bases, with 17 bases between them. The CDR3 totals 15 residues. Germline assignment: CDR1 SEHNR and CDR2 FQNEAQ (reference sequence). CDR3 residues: CASSVWDGRIYEQYF. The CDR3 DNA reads TGTGCCAGCAGCGTATGGGACGGTCGGATCTACGAGCAGTACTTC.

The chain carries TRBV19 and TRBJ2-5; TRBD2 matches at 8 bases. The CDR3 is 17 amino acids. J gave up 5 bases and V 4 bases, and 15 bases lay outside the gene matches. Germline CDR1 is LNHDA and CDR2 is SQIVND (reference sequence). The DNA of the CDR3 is TGTGCCAGTAGTACCCGGGGGACTAGGCCTCCCCGCGAGACCCAGTACTTC. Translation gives CASSTRGTRPPRETQYF.

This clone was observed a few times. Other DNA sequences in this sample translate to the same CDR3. The DNA of the CDR3 is TGTGCCAGCGCCTGGAGCGGGACAGCAAAAGGCTACACCTTC. Translation: CASAWSGTAKGYTF. This chain links TRBV28 with TRBJ1-2, with 7 positions matching TRBD1. The CDR3 covers 14 residues. The V segment lost 8 bases and the J segment 8 bases; nucleotides outside the gene matches: 14. Germline V gene sequence: CDR1 MDHEN, CDR2 SYDVKM.

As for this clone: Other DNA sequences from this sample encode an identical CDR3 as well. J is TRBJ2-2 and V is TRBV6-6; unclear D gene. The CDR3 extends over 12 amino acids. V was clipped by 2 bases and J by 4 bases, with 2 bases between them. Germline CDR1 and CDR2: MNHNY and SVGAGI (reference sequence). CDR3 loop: CASSYATGELFF. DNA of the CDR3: TGTGCCAGCAGTTACGCCACCGGGGAGCTGTTTTTT.

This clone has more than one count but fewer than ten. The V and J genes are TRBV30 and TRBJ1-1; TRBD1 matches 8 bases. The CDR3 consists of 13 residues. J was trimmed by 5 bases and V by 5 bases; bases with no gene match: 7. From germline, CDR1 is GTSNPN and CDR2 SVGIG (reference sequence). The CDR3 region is CAWGDRGDTEAFF. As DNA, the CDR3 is TGTGCCTGGGGTGACAGGGGAGATACTGAAGCTTTCTTT.

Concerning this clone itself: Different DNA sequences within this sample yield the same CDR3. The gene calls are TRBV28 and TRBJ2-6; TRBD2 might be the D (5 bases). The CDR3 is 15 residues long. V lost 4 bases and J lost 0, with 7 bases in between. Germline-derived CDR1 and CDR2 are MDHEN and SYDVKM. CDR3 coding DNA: TGTGCCAGCAGTTCGGGGAGCTCTGGGGCCAACGTCCTGACTTTC. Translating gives CASSSGSSGANVLTF.

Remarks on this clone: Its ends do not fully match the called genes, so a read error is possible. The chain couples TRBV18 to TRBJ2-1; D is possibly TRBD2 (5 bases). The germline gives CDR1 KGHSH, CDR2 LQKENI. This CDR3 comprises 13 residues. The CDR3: CASSPPLVQPGVF. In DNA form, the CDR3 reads TGTGCCAGCTCACCACCGTTAGTACAGCCCGGGGTCTTC.

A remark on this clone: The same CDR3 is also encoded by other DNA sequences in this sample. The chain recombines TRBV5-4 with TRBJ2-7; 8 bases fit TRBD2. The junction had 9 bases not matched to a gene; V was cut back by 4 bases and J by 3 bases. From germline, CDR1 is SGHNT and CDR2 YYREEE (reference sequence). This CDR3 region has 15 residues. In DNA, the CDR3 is TGTGCCAGCAGCCTACCGGGAGGGTCCAGCTACGAGCAGTACTTC. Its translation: CASSLPGGSSYEQYF.

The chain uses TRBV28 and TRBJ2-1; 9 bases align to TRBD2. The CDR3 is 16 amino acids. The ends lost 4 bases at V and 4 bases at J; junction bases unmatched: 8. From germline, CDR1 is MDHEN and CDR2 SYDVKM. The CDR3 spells CASSSRLADFYNEQFF. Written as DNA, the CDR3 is TGTGCCAGCAGTTCCAGACTAGCGGATTTTTACAATGAGCAGTTCTTC.

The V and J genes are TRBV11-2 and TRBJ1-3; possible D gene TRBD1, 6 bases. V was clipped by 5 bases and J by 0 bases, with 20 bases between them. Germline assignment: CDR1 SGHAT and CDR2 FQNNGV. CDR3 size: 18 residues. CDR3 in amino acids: CASSPAGRGHSSGNTIYF. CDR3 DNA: TGTGCCAGCAGCCCGGCAGGGCGGGGACATAGCTCTGGAAACACCATATATTTT.

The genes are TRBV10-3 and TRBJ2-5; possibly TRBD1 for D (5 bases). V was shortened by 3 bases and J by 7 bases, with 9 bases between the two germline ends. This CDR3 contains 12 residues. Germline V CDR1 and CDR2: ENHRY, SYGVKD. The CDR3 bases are TGTGCCATCAGTGAAGGGGAAGGGACCCAGTACTTC. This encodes CAISEGEGTQYF.

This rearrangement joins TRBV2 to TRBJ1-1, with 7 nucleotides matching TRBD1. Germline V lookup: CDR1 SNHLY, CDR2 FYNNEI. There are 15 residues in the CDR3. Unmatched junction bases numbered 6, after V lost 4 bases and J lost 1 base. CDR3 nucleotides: TGTGCCAGCAGTGGGGAGGGGGCCCCGAACACTGAAGCTTTCTTT. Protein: CASSGEGAPNTEAFF.

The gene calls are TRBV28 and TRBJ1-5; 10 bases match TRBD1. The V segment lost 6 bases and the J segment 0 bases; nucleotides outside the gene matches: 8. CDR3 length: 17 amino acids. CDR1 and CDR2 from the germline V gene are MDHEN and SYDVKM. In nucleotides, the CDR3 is TGTGCCAGCAGGGCGGGACAGGGGACCTATAGCAATCAGCCCCAGCATTTT. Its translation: CASRAGQGTYSNQPQHF. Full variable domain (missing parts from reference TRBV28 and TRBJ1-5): DVKVTQSSRYLVKRTGEKVFLECVQDMDHENMFWYRQDPGLGLRLIYFSYDVKMKEKGDIPEGYSVSREKKERFSLILESASTNQTSMYLCASRAGQGTYSNQPQHFGDGTRLSIL.

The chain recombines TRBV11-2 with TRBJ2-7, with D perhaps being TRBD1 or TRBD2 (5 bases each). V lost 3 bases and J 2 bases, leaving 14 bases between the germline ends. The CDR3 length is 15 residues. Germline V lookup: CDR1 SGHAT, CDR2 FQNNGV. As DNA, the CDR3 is TGTGCCAGCAGCTTTTCGGGTCGGGGCACCTACGAGCAGTACTTC. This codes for CASSFSGRGTYEQYF. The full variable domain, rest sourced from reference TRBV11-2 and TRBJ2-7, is EAGVAQSPRYKIIEKRQSVAFWCNPISGHATLYWYQQILGQGPKLLIQFQNNGVVDDSQLPKDRFSAERLKGVDSTLKIQPAKLEDSAVYLCASSFSGRGTYEQYFGPGTRLTVT.

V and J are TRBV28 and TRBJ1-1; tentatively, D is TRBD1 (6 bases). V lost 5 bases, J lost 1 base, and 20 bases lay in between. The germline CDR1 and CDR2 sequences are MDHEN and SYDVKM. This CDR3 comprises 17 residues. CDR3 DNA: TGTGCCAGCAGTCTACAGGGAAATAGATGGAGGAACACTGAAGCTTTCTTT. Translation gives CASSLQGNRWRNTEAFF. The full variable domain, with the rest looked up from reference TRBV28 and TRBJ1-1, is DVKVTQSSRYLVKRTGEKVFLECVQDMDHENMFWYRQDPGLGLRLIYFSYDVKMKEKGDIPEGYSVSREKKERFSLILESASTNQTSMYLCASSLQGNRWRNTEAFFGQGTRLTVV.

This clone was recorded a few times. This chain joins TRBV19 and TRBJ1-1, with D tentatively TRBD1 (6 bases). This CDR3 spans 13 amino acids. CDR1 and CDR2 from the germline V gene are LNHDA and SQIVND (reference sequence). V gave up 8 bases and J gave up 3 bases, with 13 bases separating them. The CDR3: CASGLQGHTEAFF. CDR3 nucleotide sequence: TGTGCCAGTGGGTTACAGGGTCACACTGAAGCTTTCTTT.

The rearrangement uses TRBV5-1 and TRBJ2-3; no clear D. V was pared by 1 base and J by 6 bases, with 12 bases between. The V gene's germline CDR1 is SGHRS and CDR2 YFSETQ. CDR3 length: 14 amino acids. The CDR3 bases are TGCGCCAGCAGCTTGTTACTACCCCCCGATACGCAGTATTTT. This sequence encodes CASSLLLPPDTQYF.

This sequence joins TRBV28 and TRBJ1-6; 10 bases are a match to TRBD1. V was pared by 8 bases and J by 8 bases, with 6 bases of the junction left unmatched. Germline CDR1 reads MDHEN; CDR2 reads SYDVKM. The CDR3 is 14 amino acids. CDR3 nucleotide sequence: TGTGCCAGCCGAACCGGGACAGGGGATTCACCCCTCCACTTT. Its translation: CASRTGTGDSPLHF.

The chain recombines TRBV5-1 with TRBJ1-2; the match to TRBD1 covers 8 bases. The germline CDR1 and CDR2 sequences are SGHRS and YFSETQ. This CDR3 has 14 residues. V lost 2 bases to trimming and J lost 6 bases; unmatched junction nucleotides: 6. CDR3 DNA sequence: TGCGCCAGCAGCTTCCGGACAGGGTACGATGGCTACACCTTC. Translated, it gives CASSFRTGYDGYTF.

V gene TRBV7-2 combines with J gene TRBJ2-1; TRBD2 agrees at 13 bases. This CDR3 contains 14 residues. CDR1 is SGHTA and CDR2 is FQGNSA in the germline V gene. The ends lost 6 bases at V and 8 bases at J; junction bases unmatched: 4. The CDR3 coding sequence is TGTGCCAGCAGACGGACTAGCGGGAGCTATGAGCAGTTCTTC. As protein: CASRRTSGSYEQFF.